Below, 16 T cell receptor beta chains from the same sample are listed, as sequenced in a study of CD8 T cells in ankylosing spondylitis listed by TCRdb under 2017. Overall results and qualifications from the work: Blood from ankylosing spondylitis patients appeared to be characterized by a TCR beta motif composed of about eight highly homologous amino acid variants.

These receptors have no identified antigens. Receptor amplification or capture employed 5' RACE. Sequencing used an Illumina HiSeq 2500. Using fastp trimming at Q25 and MiXCR clonotype assembly, TCRdb reanalyzed the public sequencing data and kept in-frame beta chains. When rows share a CDR3 protein, they turn into one entry using the most common DNA and genes. The sample includes about 800,000 distinct CDR3 sequences, with about 11% observed a single time. Of the sample, 0.45% to 0.6% is held by the ten largest clones. The sequencing sample was made of blood, either unsorted or a sorted T cell fraction (not recorded which). The receptors were sampled from a male donor with ankylosing spondylitis.

This clonotype showed up many times. The chain has TRBV12-3 or TRBV12-4 and TRBJ1-1; D perhaps matches TRBD1 (5 bases). This CDR3 contains 14 residues. V lost 4 bases and J lost 1, with 10 bases in between. CDR3 in amino acids: CASSSGTGNTEAFF. The CDR3 DNA reads TGTGCCAGCAGTTCCGGGACGGGGAACACTGAAGCTTTCTTT.

This clonotype has just a few counts. The chain couples TRBV7-8 to TRBJ2-1; possible D gene TRBD2, 6 bases. Germline loops: CDR1 SGHVS, CDR2 FQNEAQ. This CDR3 is built from 16 residues. The V and J ends lost 3 bases and 4 bases respectively, with 16 bases between them. CDR3: CASSFLGAGPYNEQFF. The CDR3, as DNA: TGTGCCAGCAGCTTCCTGGGCGCGGGGCCATACAATGAGCAGTTCTTC.

J is TRBJ2-7 and V is TRBV2; D gene uncertain. The CDR3 length is 13 residues. V was clipped by 6 bases and J by 5 bases, with 14 bases between them. The germline CDR1 and CDR2 sequences are SNHLY and FYNNEI. The chain's CDR3 is CASRGNTIHEQYF. In DNA, the CDR3 is TGTGCCAGCAGGGGGAATACCATCCACGAGCAGTACTTC.

The rearrangement links TRBV2 to TRBJ1-2; 9 bases match TRBD1. Germline loops: CDR1 SNHLY, CDR2 FYNNEI. V trimming: 7 bases; J trimming: 4 bases; junction bases outside the gene matches: 10. This CDR3 spans 15 amino acids. The CDR3: CASKAGTGNVYGYTF. The CDR3 nucleotides are TGTGCCAGCAAGGCCGGGACAGGGAATGTCTATGGCTACACCTTC.

This clonotype was detected a few times. The chain has TRBV4-3 and TRBJ2-3; TRBD2 agrees at 10 bases. The ends lost 0 bases at V and 2 bases at J; junction bases unmatched: 2. Germline loops: CDR1 LGHNA, CDR2 YSLEER. This CDR3 comprises 16 residues. The CDR3, as DNA: TGCGCCAGCAGCCAAGAGCTAGCGGGAGACACAGATACGCAGTATTTT. Amino acid sequence: CASSQELAGDTDTQYF.

This clonotype was recorded at least ten times. The chain combines TRBV29-1 with TRBJ2-1; tentative D call: TRBD1 (5 bases). Germline V gene lookup returns CDR1 SQVTM and CDR2 ANQGSEA. Trimming left V 3 bases short and J 1 base short, with 10 bases between. The CDR3 spans 14 residues. This CDR3 is CSVEGQSSYNEQFF. CDR3 nucleotide sequence: TGCAGCGTTGAGGGGCAGAGTTCCTACAATGAGCAGTTCTTC.

This clonotype has a count of ten or more. The chain has TRBV20-1 and TRBJ1-5; perhaps TRBD1 as D (6 bases). Trimming removed 3 bases at V and 4 bases at J, with 10 bases between. The CDR3 covers 13 residues. Germline loops: CDR1 DFQATT, CDR2 SNEGSKA (reference sequence). The CDR3 DNA reads TGCAGTGCTAGTGAGGACAGTAATCAGCCCCAGCATTTT. As protein: CSASEDSNQPQHF.

This clonotype was recorded at least ten times. V is TRBV4-2 and J is TRBJ2-5, with 10 bases that match TRBD1. Trimming removed 5 bases from V and 4 bases from J; junction bases left unmatched: 7. This CDR3 is 15 amino acids long. Per the germline V gene, CDR1 is LGHNA and CDR2 is YNFKEQ. This CDR3 reads CASSSRQGALETQYF. The DNA of the CDR3 is TGTGCCAGCAGCTCCCGACAGGGGGCCTTAGAGACCCAGTACTTC.

The gene calls are TRBV18 and TRBJ2-3, with D unclear. The CDR3 has 14 residues. Germline V gives CDR1 KGHSH, CDR2 LQKENI. Deletions cut 3 bases from V and 5 bases from J, with 12 bases between. CDR3 residues: CASSPPYAVDTQYF. The CDR3 DNA is TGTGCCAGCTCACCTCCTTACGCCGTAGATACGCAGTATTTT.

This clonotype showed up just a few times. The chain recombines TRBV10-3 with TRBJ2-1; D is ambiguous. The CDR3 spans 12 residues. V was pared by 3 bases and J by 4 bases, with 4 bases between. The germline V gene encodes CDR1 ENHRY and CDR2 SYGVKD. The CDR3 spells CAISDPYNEQFF. The CDR3 DNA is TGTGCCATCAGTGATCCGTACAATGAGCAGTTCTTC.

This chain connects TRBV11-3 to TRBJ2-1, with D maybe TRBD1 (5 bases). V lost 0 bases and J lost 7, with 10 bases in between. The CDR3 spans 14 residues. CDR1 and CDR2 from the germline V gene are SGHNT and YENEEA. The CDR3: CASSLDLGQNEQFF. The CDR3 DNA is TGTGCCAGCAGCTTAGATTTGGGGCAAAATGAGCAGTTCTTC.

The CDR3 protein is CASSQGPGRGSRGYTF. The DNA for the CDR3 is TGCGCCAGCAGCCAAGGACCGGGACGAGGTAGTAGAGGCTACACCTTC. The chain couples TRBV4-1 to TRBJ1-2, with D possibly matching TRBD1 (5 bases). V lost 1 base, J lost 8 bases, and 20 bases lay in between. This CDR3 has 16 amino acids. The germline CDR1 and CDR2 sequences are MGHRA and YSYEKL.

Only a few counts were recorded for this clonotype. For the CDR3, the DNA is TGCGCCAGCAGCCGTAGTCTGGACAATGAGCAGTTCTTC. Translation: CASSRSLDNEQFF. The chain uses TRBV4-3 and TRBJ2-1; D is unresolved. Germline CDR1 is LGHNA and CDR2 is YSLEER. The CDR3 has 13 amino acids. V dropped 4 bases and J dropped 5 bases, with 9 bases sitting between them.

This chain joins TRBV10-3 and TRBJ2-5; D unresolved. The CDR3 is 15 amino acids. Germline CDR1 is ENHRY and CDR2 is SYGVKD. Trimming stripped 0 bases from V and 4 bases from J, with 12 bases between. CDR3 nucleotides: TGTGCCATCAGTGAGTCGGGTCAACAAGGAGAGACCCAGTACTTC. Translating gives CAISESGQQGETQYF.

This clonotype was seen a few times. V is TRBV20-1 and J is TRBJ1-2; D remains unclear. The V end lost 5 bases, the J end lost 3 bases, and 13 bases lay between the germline ends. Per the germline V gene, CDR1 is DFQATT and CDR2 is SNEGSKA (reference sequence). CDR3 length: 13 amino acids. CDR3 protein: CSAWVGTDYGYTF. CDR3 DNA: TGCAGTGCTTGGGTGGGAACAGACTATGGCTACACCTTC.

This clonotype was recorded at least ten times. The chain combines TRBV12-3 or TRBV12-4 with TRBJ2-5; unclear D gene. The CDR3 covers 11 residues. V was trimmed by 3 bases and J by 4 bases, leaving 3 bases between them. This CDR3 is CASSFIETQYF. Here the CDR3 DNA reads TGTGCCAGCAGTTTTATAGAGACCCAGTACTTC.